What follows are 26 T cell receptor beta chains derived from one specimen sequenced in a study of blood T cells in healthy people across ages. A second PCR of 7 to 11 cycles used a sample-barcoded 5' primer and a J-beta primer mix. TCRdb re-called the 5' RACE reads with MiXCR, one entry per CDR3 protein. Counted here are roughly 1.5 million distinct CDR3 sequences, approximately 43% occurring once; the ten biggest clones make up about 4%. Sequences were obtained from blood. Receptors were obtained from a woman younger than 30 in good health.

The chain recombines TRBV21-1 with TRBJ2-1; TRBD2 was called by the table and not checked on the DNA. TRBV21-1 is assigned pseudogene status. The CDR3 contains 14 residues. CDR3 in DNA: TGTGCCAGCAGAACTGAGCGGGAGGCCCCTGAGCAGTTCTTC. Its translation is CASRTEREAPEQFF.

This clonotype has just a few counts. Here the CDR3 reads CASSRDRGYEKLFF. CDR3 DNA: TGTGCCAGCAGTCGGGACAGGGGTTATGAAAAACTGTTTTTT. This chain uses TRBV7-9 with TRBJ1-4; 10 nucleotides agree with TRBD1. The CDR3 is made up of 14 amino acids. With V trimmed by 6 bases and J by 6 bases, 4 bases remained unmatched. Germline V gene lookup returns CDR1 SEHNR and CDR2 FQNEAQ (reference sequence).

This chain uses TRBV20-1 with TRBJ2-1; D not certain. The CDR3 extends over 14 amino acids. V was shortened by 1 base and J by 0 bases, with 7 bases between the two germline ends. Germline-derived CDR1 and CDR2 are DFQATT and SNEGSKA (reference sequence). CDR3: CSARGQTSYNEQFF. The CDR3 nucleotides read TGCAGTGCTAGAGGACAAACCTCCTACAATGAGCAGTTCTTC.

The chain is built from TRBV9 and TRBJ2-1; D perhaps matches TRBD2 (5 bases). V lost 2 bases to trimming and J lost 6 bases, with 9 bases between them. The CDR3 has 13 residues. The V gene's germline CDR1 is SGDLS and CDR2 YYNGEE. The CDR3 reads CASSVWTGNEQFF. The CDR3 nucleotides read TGTGCCAGCAGCGTTTGGACTGGCAATGAGCAGTTCTTC.

A few counts support this clonotype. This chain uses TRBV20-1 with TRBJ1-6; D unclear. The CDR3 sequence is 13 residues long. The germline CDR1 and CDR2 sequences are DFQATT and SNEGSKA (reference sequence). V gave up 4 bases and J gave up 7 bases, with 11 bases separating them. CDR3: CSAIALGNSPLHF. Written as DNA, the CDR3 is TGCAGTGCTATTGCGTTAGGGAATTCACCCCTCCACTTT.

The chain is built from TRBV21-1 and TRBJ2-7; TRBD2, the table's D call, was not compared with the DNA. TRBV21-1 has pseudogene status. This CDR3 region has 18 residues. The CDR3 DNA is TGTGCCAGCAGCAAAGTTGGCCGACCGGGACTAGGGGGATACGAGCAGTACTTC. Protein: CASSKVGRPGLGGYEQYF.

In its sample, this clonotype was seen a few times. The chain uses TRBV6-2 or TRBV6-3 and TRBJ2-1; 7 nucleotides align to TRBD1. This CDR3 region has 14 residues. V lost 6 bases to trimming and J lost 1 base; unmatched junction nucleotides: 3. Germline V lookup: CDR1 MNHEY, CDR2 SVGEGT. The CDR3 coding sequence is TGTGCCAGCAGATCGGACAGGTCCTACAATGAGCAGTTCTTC. It encodes CASRSDRSYNEQFF.

A word on this clonotype: An end of the junction differs from the germline gene, which may be a read error. The chain links TRBV27 to TRBJ1-6; no reliable D call. The CDR3 consists of 13 residues. Germline loops: CDR1 MNHEY, CDR2 SMNVEV (reference sequence). In nucleotides, the CDR3 is TGTGCCAGCAGTCCAGGAAACCGTTCACCCCCCCACTTT. Protein sequence: CASSPGNRSPPHF.

Ten or more counts support this clonotype. The CDR3 nucleotides read TGCAGTGCTCGACAGGTTTCCAAGTACAATGAGCAGTTCTTC. It specifies CSARQVSKYNEQFF. V usage is TRBV20-1 and J usage is TRBJ2-1; maybe TRBD1 (6 bases). Germline loops: CDR1 DFQATT, CDR2 SNEGSKA (reference sequence). The CDR3 is 14 residues long. V was cut by 5 bases and J by 4 bases, with 15 bases left in between.

This clonotype was seen more than once but under ten times. The chain is built from TRBV7-9 and TRBJ1-4; no clear D gene. V lost 0 bases, J lost 3 bases, and 8 bases lay in between. Germline V gene lookup returns CDR1 SEHNR and CDR2 FQNEAQ (reference sequence). This CDR3 is built from 15 residues. The CDR3 nucleotides read TGTGCCAGCAGCTTAGCGCTGCAGTCTAATGAAAAACTGTTTTTT. Its protein is CASSLALQSNEKLFF.

The chain is built from TRBV4-3 and TRBJ2-3; tentatively, D is TRBD1 or TRBD2 (6 bases each). CDR3 length: 13 amino acids. The germline gives CDR1 LGHNA, CDR2 YSLEER. Trimming took 2 bases from V and 6 from J, leaving 9 bases between them. The CDR3 is CASSQTGADTQYF. The DNA for the CDR3 is TGCGCCAGCAGCCAAACGGGGGCGGATACGCAGTATTTT.

The table lists this clonotype with a few counts. The chain recombines TRBV5-1 with TRBJ2-5, with D tentatively TRBD2 (5 bases). Trimming took off 3 bases at V and 2 bases at J, with 14 bases between the two ends. CDR1 and CDR2 (germline): SGHRS, YFSETQ. The CDR3 length is 15 residues. As DNA, the CDR3 is TGCGCCAGCAGCTCACTAGTCCCGGAGCAAGAGACCCAGTACTTC. It encodes CASSSLVPEQETQYF.

This chain joins TRBV4-3 and TRBJ1-1; D ambiguous. Trimming took off 0 bases at V and 0 bases at J, with 8 bases between the two ends. Germline V lookup: CDR1 LGHNA, CDR2 YSLEER. This CDR3 comprises 15 residues. CDR3 bases: TGCGCCAGCAGCCAAGACCCCCAGATGAACACTGAAGCTTTCTTT. It translates to CASSQDPQMNTEAFF.

This clonotype was counted between two and nine times. The chain recombines TRBV24-1 with TRBJ2-3; 10 bases match TRBD2. V dropped 4 bases and J dropped 5; count of bases not matched to a gene: 5. The CDR3 contains 15 residues. The germline V gene has CDR1 KGHDR and CDR2 SFDVKD. CDR3 sequence: CATSDLAGAIDTQYF. CDR3 DNA: TGTGCCACCAGTGACCTAGCGGGAGCGATAGATACGCAGTATTTT.

The V and J genes are TRBV6-5 and TRBJ2-2; TRBD2 agrees at 7 bases. The germline gives CDR1 MNHEY, CDR2 SVGAGI. V was pared by 5 bases and J by 7 bases, with 10 bases of the junction left unmatched. The CDR3 is 15 residues long. CDR3 nucleotides: TGTGCCAGCAGTGCACGACTAGCCCGGAGCGGGGAGCTGTTTTTT. Protein product: CASSARLARSGELFF.

The chain links TRBV12-3 or TRBV12-4 to TRBJ2-5; the D call may be TRBD1 or TRBD2 (5 bases each). The CDR3 is made up of 15 amino acids. Trimming stripped 6 bases from V and 1 base from J, with 15 bases between. The CDR3: CASSPGLGVQETQYF. DNA of the CDR3: TGTGCCAGCAGCCCCGGGCTGGGGGTCCAAGAGACCCAGTACTTC.

V usage is TRBV3-1 and J usage is TRBJ1-2; no clear D. The CDR3 loop spans 13 amino acids. Germline V gives CDR1 LGHDT, CDR2 YNNKEL (reference sequence). V gave up 4 bases and J gave up 7 bases, with 13 bases separating them. CDR3 sequence reads: CASSRARGCGYTF. DNA of the CDR3: TGTGCCAGCAGCCGCGCTCGGGGATGTGGCTACACCTTC.

This clonotype was counted only a few times. The chain is built from TRBV5-6 and TRBJ2-7, with D maybe TRBD2 (5 bases). CDR1 is SGHDT, CDR2 YYEEEE, per germline. This CDR3 spans 15 amino acids. V was pared by 4 bases and J by 0 bases, with 14 bases between. The CDR3 protein is CASSPWTPSSYEQYF. The CDR3 DNA sequence: TGTGCCAGCAGCCCGTGGACTCCCAGCTCCTACGAGCAGTACTTC.

The chain is built from TRBV7-9 and TRBJ2-1; 8 bases are shared with TRBD1. This CDR3 region has 15 residues. CDR1 and CDR2 (germline): SEHNR, FQNEAQ (reference sequence). The V and J ends lost 5 bases and 10 bases, in that order; junction bases with no gene match: 13. The CDR3 loop is CASSRATGEWSEQFF. CDR3 coding DNA: TGTGCCAGCAGCCGTGCGACAGGGGAATGGAGCGAGCAGTTCTTC.

V usage is TRBV10-3 and J usage is TRBJ2-6, with D uncertain. The germline V and J ends were trimmed by 6 bases and 1 base, with 13 bases remaining between them. Germline CDR1 and CDR2: ENHRY and SYGVKD. CDR3 length equals 16 residues. In nucleotides, the CDR3 is TGTGCCATCAGAACCTCAGTGATATCTGGGGCCAACGTCCTGACTTTC. This encodes CAIRTSVISGANVLTF.

The rearrangement uses TRBV4-3 and TRBJ2-2, with TRBD2 as a possible D gene (5 bases). This CDR3 has 17 amino acids. Trimming took off 0 bases at V and 0 bases at J, with 11 bases between the two ends. The germline gives CDR1 LGHNA, CDR2 YSLEER. CDR3 sequence reads: CASSQDRRRSNTGELFF. CDR3 in DNA: TGCGCCAGCAGCCAAGACAGGAGGAGATCGAACACCGGGGAGCTGTTTTTT.

This clonotype was seen only a few times. The chain employs TRBV7-2 and TRBJ1-2, with TRBD1 matching over 9 bases. Germline-derived CDR1 and CDR2 are SGHTA and FQGNSA. CDR3 length: 15 residues. V gave up 4 bases and J gave up 4 bases; unmatched junction bases: 7. The CDR3 protein is CASSYLRQGGYGYTF. The CDR3 nucleotides are TGTGCCAGCAGCTACTTAAGACAGGGGGGCTATGGCTACACCTTC.

This chain uses TRBV20-1 with TRBJ1-1; weak D call: TRBD1 (5 bases). Germline assignment: CDR1 DFQATT and CDR2 SNEGSKA (reference sequence). V shed 1 base and J shed 0 bases, with 9 bases lying between them. The CDR3 sequence is 14 residues long. The CDR3 is CSARARGVNTEAFF. CDR3 sequence (DNA): TGCAGTGCTAGAGCCAGAGGGGTGAACACTGAAGCTTTCTTT.

The chain has TRBV6-4 and TRBJ1-2; D is possibly TRBD1 (5 bases). The CDR3 covers 14 residues. Germline values: CDR1 MRHNA, CDR2 SNTAGT. Trimming took 3 bases from V and 3 from J, leaving 11 bases between them. CDR3 DNA sequence: TGTGCCAGCAGTGAGGCCGCAGGGCACTATGGCTACACCTTC. It encodes CASSEAAGHYGYTF.

The chain links TRBV29-1 to TRBJ1-4, with D tentatively TRBD1 (5 bases). The CDR3 is 11 amino acids. Trimming left V 4 bases short and J 11 bases short, with 11 bases between. CDR1 is SQVTM, CDR2 ANQGSEA, per germline. In nucleotides, the CDR3 is TGCAGCGTTGGGGGGGGAGGGAAACTGTTTTTT. Translated, it gives CSVGGGGKLFF.

The chain uses TRBV28 and TRBJ2-4; a weak D match, TRBD1 (6 bases). Gene TRBJ2-7 matches the end of the DNA better, so the J call may be wrong. CDR1 and CDR2 from the germline V gene are MDHEN and SYDVKM. The CDR3 runs 15 residues. CDR3 DNA: TGTGCCAGCAGTTTATCAGGGGAATACTCCTACGAGCAGTACTTC. Translation gives CASSLSGEYSYEQYF.